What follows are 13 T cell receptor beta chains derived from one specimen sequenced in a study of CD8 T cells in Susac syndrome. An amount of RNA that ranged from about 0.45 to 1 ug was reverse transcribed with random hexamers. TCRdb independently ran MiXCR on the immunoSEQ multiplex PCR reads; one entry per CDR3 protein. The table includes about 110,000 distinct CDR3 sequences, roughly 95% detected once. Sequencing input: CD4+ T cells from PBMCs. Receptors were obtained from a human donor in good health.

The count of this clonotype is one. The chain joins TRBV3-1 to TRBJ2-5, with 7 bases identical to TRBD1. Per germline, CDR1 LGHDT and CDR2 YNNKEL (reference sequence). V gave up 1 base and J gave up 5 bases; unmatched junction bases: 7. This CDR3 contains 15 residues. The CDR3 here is CASSQGDRGTETQYF. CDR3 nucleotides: TGTGCCAGCAGCCAAGGGGACAGAGGCACCGAGACCCAGTACTTC.

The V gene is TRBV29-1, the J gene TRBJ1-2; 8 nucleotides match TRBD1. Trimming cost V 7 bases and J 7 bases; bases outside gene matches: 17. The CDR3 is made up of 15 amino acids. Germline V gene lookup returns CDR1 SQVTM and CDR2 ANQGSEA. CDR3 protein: CSAWALRQGIGGYTF. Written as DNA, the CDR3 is TGCAGCGCGTGGGCCCTTCGACAGGGGATTGGTGGCTACACCTTC.

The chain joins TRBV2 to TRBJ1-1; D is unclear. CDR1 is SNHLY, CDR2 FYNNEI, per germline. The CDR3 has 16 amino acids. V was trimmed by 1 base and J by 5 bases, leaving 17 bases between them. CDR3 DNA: TGTGCCAGCAGTGAAGAGGACCATCGTACCGGGACTGAAGCTTTCTTT. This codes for CASSEEDHRTGTEAFF.

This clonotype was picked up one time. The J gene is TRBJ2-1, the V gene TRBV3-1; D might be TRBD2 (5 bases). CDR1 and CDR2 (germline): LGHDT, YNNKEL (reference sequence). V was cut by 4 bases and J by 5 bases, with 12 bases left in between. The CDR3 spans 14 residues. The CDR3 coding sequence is TGTGCCAGCAGCCTGGACTTAACTCACAATGAGCAGTTCTTC. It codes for CASSLDLTHNEQFF.

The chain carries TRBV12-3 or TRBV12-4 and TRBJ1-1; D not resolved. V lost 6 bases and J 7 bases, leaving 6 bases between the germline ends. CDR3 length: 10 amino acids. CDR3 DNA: TGTGCCAGCAGGCTGGTTGAAGCTTTCTTT. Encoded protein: CASRLVEAFF.

The CDR3 DNA follows: TGCAGCGTTGTCCGGCCCGGGACAGGGTACTACGAGCAGTACTTC. Its protein product is CSVVRPGTGYYEQYF. The V and J genes are TRBV29-1 and TRBJ2-7, with TRBD1 identical over 9 bases. The V gene end was trimmed by 4 bases and the J gene end by 3 bases; junction bases not matched to a gene: 10. The CDR3 is 15 amino acids. The V gene's germline CDR1 is SQVTM and CDR2 ANQGSEA.

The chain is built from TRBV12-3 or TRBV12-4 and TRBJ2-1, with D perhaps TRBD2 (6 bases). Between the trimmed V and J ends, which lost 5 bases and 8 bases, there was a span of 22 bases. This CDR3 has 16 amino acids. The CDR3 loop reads CASSPFVDAGGDEQFF. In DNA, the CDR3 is TGTGCCAGCAGTCCGTTCGTCGACGCCGGGGGTGATGAGCAGTTCTTC.

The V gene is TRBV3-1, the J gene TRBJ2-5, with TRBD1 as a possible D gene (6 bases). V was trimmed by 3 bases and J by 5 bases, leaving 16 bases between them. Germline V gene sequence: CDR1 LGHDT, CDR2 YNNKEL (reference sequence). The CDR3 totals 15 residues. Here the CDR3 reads CASSHRGAGEETQYF. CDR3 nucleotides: TGTGCCAGCAGCCATAGAGGGGCAGGGGAGGAGACCCAGTACTTC.

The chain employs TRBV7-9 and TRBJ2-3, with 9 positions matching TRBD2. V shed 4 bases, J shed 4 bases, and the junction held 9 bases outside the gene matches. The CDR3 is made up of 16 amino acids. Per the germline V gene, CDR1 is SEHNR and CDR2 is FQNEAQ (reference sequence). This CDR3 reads CASSSLLAGAADTQYF. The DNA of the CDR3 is TGTGCCAGCAGCTCACTCTTAGCGGGAGCAGCAGATACGCAGTATTTT.

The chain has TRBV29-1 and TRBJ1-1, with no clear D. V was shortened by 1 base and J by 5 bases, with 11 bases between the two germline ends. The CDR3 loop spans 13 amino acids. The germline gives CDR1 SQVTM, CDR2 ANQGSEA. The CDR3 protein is CSVEGQLGTEAFF. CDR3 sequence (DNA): TGCAGCGTTGAAGGCCAACTGGGTACTGAAGCTTTCTTT. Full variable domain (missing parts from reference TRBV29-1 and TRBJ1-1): SAVISQKPSRDICQRGTSLTIQCQVDSQVTMMFWYRQQPGQSLTLIATANQGSEATYESGFVIDKFPISRPNLTFSTLTVSNMSPEDSSIYLCSVEGQLGTEAFFGQGTRLTVV.

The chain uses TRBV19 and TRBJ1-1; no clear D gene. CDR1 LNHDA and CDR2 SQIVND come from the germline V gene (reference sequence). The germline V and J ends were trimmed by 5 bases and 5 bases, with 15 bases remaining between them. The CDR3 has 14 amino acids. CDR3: CASSLGQIRTEAFF. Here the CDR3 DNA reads TGTGCCAGTAGTCTCGGGCAGATTCGAACTGAAGCTTTCTTT.

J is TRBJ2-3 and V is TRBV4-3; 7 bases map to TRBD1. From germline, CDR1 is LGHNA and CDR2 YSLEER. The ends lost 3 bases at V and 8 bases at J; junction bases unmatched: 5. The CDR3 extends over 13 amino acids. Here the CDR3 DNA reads TGCGCCAGCAGCCAGCAGGGGGTAGTTACGCAGTATTTT. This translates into CASSQQGVVTQYF.

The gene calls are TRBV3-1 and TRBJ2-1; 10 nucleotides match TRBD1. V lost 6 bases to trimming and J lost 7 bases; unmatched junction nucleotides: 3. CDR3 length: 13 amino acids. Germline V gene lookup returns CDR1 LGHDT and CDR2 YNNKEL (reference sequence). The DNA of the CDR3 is TGTGCCAGCAGACGGACAGGGGGGAATGAGCAGTTCTTC. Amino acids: CASRRTGGNEQFF.